Shown below are 15 T cell receptor beta chains from a single sample sequenced in a study of T cells in women clearing cervical HPV infection. Assay: immunoSEQ multiplex PCR; the TCRdb copy retains only in-frame clones and omits some. The repertoire shows tens of thousands of clones; the top ten hold around a tenth. The source material was blood buffy coat. These receptors came from a woman aged 18 to 75 with a cervical HPV16 infection that either progressed to CIN3+ or cleared (not recorded which).

To note about this clone: Coverage ceases 3 residues before the CDR3 finishes, and the germline J gene fills in the end. The chain carries TRBV7-2 and TRBJ1-2; D ambiguous. Trimming shortened V by 5 bases and J by 7 bases, and 14 bases separated the two germline ends. Germline V gene data show CDR1 as SGHTA and CDR2 as FQGNSA. The CDR3 runs to 13 residues. The part of the CDR3 DNA that was read is TGTGCCAGCAGCACACAGCCAAACCGTGGC. Amino acids: CASSTQPNRG. In full, the CDR3 reads CASSTQPNRGYTF.

The CDR3 bases that were read are TGTGCCAGTAGTATAGGTAGCCAAAATGAG. Its translation is CASSIGSQNE. Given in full, the CDR3 is CASSIGSQNEAFF. The chain carries TRBV19 and TRBJ1-1; D is uncertain. With the read ending 3 residues before the CDR3 end, the germline J gene is used to fill in that end. In germline, CDR1 is LNHDA, CDR2 SQIVND (reference sequence). This CDR3 region has 13 residues.

By frequency, this clone registers medium-sized. The read is 3 residues too short to cover the CDR3 end, so that end is filled in from the germline J gene. The V and J genes are TRBV2 and TRBJ2-3, with D possibly being TRBD2 (6 bases). Germline V gene sequence: CDR1 SNHLY, CDR2 FYNNEI. The CDR3 runs 14 residues. The ends were cut back, 4 bases at V and 8 bases at J, with 16 bases in the middle. Partial CDR3 DNA: TGTGCCAGCAGTGGGGGGGTCTCAGTAGGTACG. Its translation: CASSGGVSVGT. The whole CDR3 protein reads CASSGGVSVGTQYF.

Comments on this clone: The read comes to an end 3 residues before the CDR3 does, leaving the germline J gene to fill in the end. The chain has TRBV7-9 and TRBJ2-7; D may be TRBD1 (6 bases). This CDR3 is 13 amino acids long. The ends were cut back, 4 bases at V and 2 bases at J, with 9 bases in the middle. CDR1 is SEHNR, CDR2 FQNEAQ, per germline (reference sequence). The sequenced part of the CDR3 DNA is TGTGCCAGCAGCTGGGACAACACCTACGAG. The encoded protein is CASSWDNTYE. The CDR3 in full is CASSWDNTYEQYF.

Comments on this clone: Read coverage stops 3 residues before the CDR3 terminus; the germline J gene supplies the remainder. The V gene is TRBV19, the J gene TRBJ2-1; 9 bases agree with TRBD2. Germline V gene data show CDR1 as LNHDA and CDR2 as SQIVND (reference sequence). This CDR3 region has 14 residues. V gave up 7 bases and J gave up 5 bases; unmatched junction bases: 6. The CDR3 DNA, read in part, is TGTGCCAGTACCCGGACTAGCGCTAACAATGAG. Amino acids: CASTRTSANNE. The CDR3 in full is CASTRTSANNEQFF.

About this clone: The CDR3 is cut off 3 residues early in the read; its end comes from the germline J gene. The genes are TRBV20-1 and TRBJ1-2; 8 nucleotides agree with TRBD1. Trimming at V came to 3 bases and at J to 3 bases, leaving 6 bases not matched to a gene. The CDR3 contains 14 residues. Germline CDR1 is DFQATT and CDR2 is SNEGSKA (reference sequence). The CDR3 bases that were read are TGCAGTGCTAGTCCCATGACAGGGGACTATGGC. Protein: CSASPMTGDYG. The CDR3 reads in full as CSASPMTGDYGYTF.

A word on this clone: The sequenced fragment ends 3 residues before the CDR3 boundary, so the rest is inferred from the germline J gene. The J gene is TRBJ1-2, the V gene TRBV5-1; the D gene is possibly TRBD1 (6 bases). With 5 bases removed from V and 3 bases from J, the gap between germline ends came to 17 bases. Germline V gene data show CDR1 as SGHRS and CDR2 as YFSETQ. This CDR3 region has 15 residues. The CDR3 here is CASRGRGGGDYGYTF. Incomplete CDR3 DNA: TGCGCCAGCAGGGGCAGGGGCGGTGGAGACTATGGC. The full variable domain, its missing parts supplied by reference TRBV5-1 and TRBJ1-2, is KAGVTQTPRYLIKTRGQQVTLSCSPISGHRSVSWYQQTPGQGLQFLFEYFSETQRNKGNFPGRFSGRQFSNSRSEMNVSTLELGDSALYLCASRGRGGGDYGYTFGSGTRLTVV.

Concerning this clone itself: The CDR3 end is not reached by the read, which stops 3 residues before it; the germline J gene fills it in. The chain is built from TRBV7-9 and TRBJ2-5; possibly TRBD1 for D (5 bases). The CDR3 has 14 amino acids. Deletions cut 5 bases from V and 5 bases from J, with 15 bases between. Germline V gives CDR1 SEHNR, CDR2 FQNEAQ (reference sequence). CDR3 DNA (partial): TGTGCCAGCAGCCCCCCGGCAGGGCCCGAGACC. This sequence encodes CASSPPAGPET. The CDR3, in full, reads CASSPPAGPETQYF.

Concerning this clone: The CDR3 end lies 3 residues beyond the end of the read and is filled in from the germline J gene. The rearrangement joins TRBV29-1 to TRBJ1-1; 9 bases are shared with TRBD1. The CDR3 has 15 amino acids. CDR1 and CDR2 (germline): SQVTM, ANQGSEA. V lost 6 bases, J lost 3 bases, and 11 bases stayed unmatched. CDR3 DNA, as far as it was read: TGCAGCGTACGGAACAGGGGGCTTGGGTACACTGAA. It is translated as CSVRNRGLGYTE. The entire CDR3 reads CSVRNRGLGYTEAFF.

A remark on this clone: The CDR3 end falls 3 residues outside the read, so it is completed with the germline J gene. V gene TRBV10-2 combines with J gene TRBJ2-5; D unresolved. Germline V gene data show CDR1 as WSHSY and CDR2 as SAAADI. Trimming stripped 0 bases from V and 4 bases from J, with 18 bases between. The CDR3 loop spans 17 amino acids. This CDR3 is CASSESTLRVGTETQYF. The part of the CDR3 DNA that was read is TGCGCCAGCAGTGAGTCGACTCTTCGGGTTGGAACAGAGACC.

Details on this clone: Sequencing ends 3 residues short of the CDR3 end; the germline J gene provides the rest. The chain uses TRBV5-4 and TRBJ2-3; TRBD2 is a possible D gene (5 bases). CDR3 size: 14 residues. CDR1 is SGHNT and CDR2 is YYREEE in the germline V gene (reference sequence). CDR3 DNA (partial): TGTGCCAGCAGCTTGAGGAGCGGCCAAGAGACG. It codes for CASSLRSGQET. The whole CDR3 sequence reads CASSLRSGQETQYF.

As concerns this clone: The read gets to within 3 residues of the CDR3 end, and the germline J gene fills in the rest. The V call is TRBV10-2, the J call TRBJ2-3; the match to TRBD1 covers 8 bases. V lost 7 bases to trimming and J lost 2 bases; unmatched junction nucleotides: 5. Germline V gene lookup returns CDR1 WSHSY and CDR2 SAAADI. This CDR3 region has 14 residues. This CDR3 reads CASNSQGATDTQYF. The CDR3 bases that were read are TGCGCCAGCAACTCTCAGGGGGCCACAGATACG.

Regarding this clone: The sequenced fragment ends 3 residues before the CDR3 boundary, so the rest is inferred from the germline J gene. The chain joins TRBV30 to TRBJ1-2; 11 bases are a match to TRBD1. V lost 4 bases and J lost 6; bases outside the gene matches: 10. The CDR3 is 15 residues long. Germline V CDR1 and CDR2: GTSNPN, SVGIG (reference sequence). The CDR3 bases that were read are TGTGCCTGGAAAAGGAAGCGGACAGGGGGCGATGGC. Amino acid sequence: CAWKRKRTGGDG. The entire CDR3 protein reads CAWKRKRTGGDGYTF.

The part of the CDR3 DNA that was read is TGTGCCAGCAGCGTAGACGAGGGTTCACCC. Translated, it gives CASSVDEGSP. The whole CDR3 reads CASSVDEGSPLHF. V gene TRBV9 combines with J gene TRBJ1-6; D is unclear. The read gets to within 3 residues of the CDR3 end, and the germline J gene fills in the rest. The V end lost 0 bases, the J end lost 9 bases, and 7 bases lay between the germline ends. The length of the CDR3 is 13 residues. CDR1 SGDLS and CDR2 YYNGEE come from the germline V gene. Full variable domain (rest looked up from reference TRBV9 and TRBJ1-6): DSGVTQTPKHLITATGQRVTLRCSPRSGDLSVYWYQQSLDQGLQFLIQYYNGEERAKGNILERFSAQQFPDLHSELNLSSLELGDSALYFCASSVDEGSPLHFGNGTRLTVT.

Comments on this clone: The CDR3 end lies 3 residues beyond the end of the read and is filled in from the germline J gene. The chain joins TRBV7-9 to TRBJ2-1, with D perhaps being TRBD1 or TRBD2 (6 bases each). CDR3 length: 15 amino acids. V was clipped by 1 base and J by 4 bases, with 11 bases between them. Germline CDR1 is SEHNR and CDR2 is FQNEAQ (reference sequence). The sequenced part of the CDR3 DNA is TGTGCCAGCAGCTTAGTCCGGAGGGGGTACAATGAG. Encoded protein: CASSLVRRGYNE. The full CDR3 sequence reads CASSLVRRGYNEQFF. Using reference TRBV7-9 and TRBJ2-1 for the parts outside the CDR3, the full variable domain is DTGVSQNPRHKITKRGQNVTFRCDPISEHNRLYWYRQTLGQGPEFLTYFQNEAQLEKSRLLSDRFSAERPKGSFSTLEIQRTEQGDSAMYLCASSLVRRGYNEQFFGPGTRLTVL.